This T cell receptor (beta chain) was recorded in a study of OX40 agonist ivuxolimab in advanced cancers. Overall study findings and caveats: Clonal expansion was among the lowest in partial responders at 0.1-3.0 mg/kg, especially CD8+. Specificity for antigen went undetermined in the expanded peripheral T cells.

The protocol was immunoSEQ multiplex PCR, while the TCRdb copy is restricted to in-frame clones and leaves out a portion. The sample shows under 25,000 clones, around 82% of them seen only once. Points on this clone: Its specificity is unknown.

The timepoints at which blood was sampled were baseline, cycle 4 day 1, and cycle 7 day 1. This CDR3 is 15 amino acids long. Germline V gene sequence: CDR1 SGDLS, CDR2 YYNGEE. The V gene end was trimmed by 1 base and the J gene end by 7 bases; junction bases not matched to a gene: 7. This receptor was taken from an adult with an advanced solid tumor such as melanoma, head and neck, liver or kidney cancer. The material sequenced was CD4+ or CD8+ T cells sorted from blood, taken in a trial of the OX40 agonist ivuxolimab. The chain joins TRBV9 to TRBJ2-1; TRBD1 matches at 8 bases. The chain's CDR3 is CASSVLAGGGNEQFF. CDR3 sequence (DNA): TGTGCCAGCAGCGTACTGGCAGGGGGCGGGAATGAGCAGTTCTTC.